Listed below are T cell receptor beta chains from one sample, sequenced in a study of blood T cell repertoires in COVID-19. Clones were sequenced by immunoSEQ multiplex PCR, and TCRdb holds only the in-frame ones, with some missing. The sample contains 160,000 or so clones, around 86% of which appear only once. The material sequenced was peripheral blood. These receptors were obtained from a man between 65 and 85 years old who had recovered from COVID-19. The CDR3 runs from the conserved cysteine through the conserved F or W. The D gene is left open where the match is weak. Some rows mark clone size as missing; the rest say once, few, many or name a class of expanded clone.

TRBV18,TRBD1,-,TRBJ1-1,CASSPRQQGAGNTEAFF,TGTGCCAGCTCACCACGGCAACAGGGGGCTGGTAACACTGAAGCTTTCTTT
TRBV18,TRBD1,-,TRBJ1-6,CASSFNRGPNSPLHF,TGTGCCAGCTCGTTCAACAGGGGGCCTAATTCACCCCTCCACTTT
TRBV3-1/TRBV3-2,-,-,TRBJ2-7,CASSPLQGYEQYF,TGTGCCAGCAGCCCCTTACAGGGCTACGAGCAGTACTTC
TRBV7-2,TRBD2,-,TRBJ2-2,CASSLGLAATGELFF,TGTGCCAGCAGCTTAGGACTAGCTGCCACCGGGGAGCTGTTTTTT
TRBV11-2,-,-,TRBJ2-7,CASSFAEDEQYF,TGTGCCAGCAGCTTTGCGGAGGACGAGCAGTACTTC
TRBV30,-,-,TRBJ2-1,CAWRKRRDNEQFF,TGTGCCTGGAGGAAGCGGAGGGACAATGAGCAGTTCTTC
TRBV6-2/TRBV6-3,-,-,TRBJ1-5,CASSSLQGNQPQHF,TGTGCCAGCAGTTCGCTTCAGGGCAATCAGCCCCAGCATTTT
TRBV6-5,-,-,TRBJ1-6,CASSPPGRDASPLHF,TGTGCCAGCAGTCCACCGGGGAGGGATGCTTCACCCCTCCACTTT
TRBV5-1,-,-,TRBJ2-5,CASSLSAGPWETQYF,TGCGCCAGCAGCCTGTCGGCGGGGCCCTGGGAGACCCAGTACTTC
TRBV28,-,-,TRBJ1-4,CASSDHRANNEKLFF,TGTGCCAGCAGTGACCACAGGGCGAATAATGAAAAACTGTTTTTT
TRBV6-5,-,-,TRBJ1-4,CASSYSGREDEKLFF,TGTGCCAGCAGTTACTCGGGCAGGGAGGACGAAAAACTGTTTTTT
TRBV28,TRBD1,-,TRBJ1-5,CASSHGQGNQPQHF,TGTGCCAGCAGTCACGGACAGGGCAATCAGCCCCAGCATTTT
TRBV19,-,once,TRBJ2-2,CASSPGPNTGELFF,TGTGCCAGTAGTCCAGGTCCGAACACCGGGGAGCTGTTTTTT
TRBV6-5,TRBD2,-,TRBJ2-1,CASSYSASGRGEQFF,TGTGCCAGCAGTTACTCGGCTAGCGGGAGGGGTGAGCAGTTCTTC
TRBV5-1,TRBD2,-,TRBJ2-7,CASSLLAGGPLYEQYF,TGCGCCAGCAGCTTGCTAGCGGGAGGGCCTCTGTACGAGCAGTACTTC
TRBV28,TRBD1,-,TRBJ2-1,CASKGTGGNNEQFF,TGTGCCAGCAAGGGGACAGGAGGCAACAATGAGCAGTTCTTC
TRBV3-1/TRBV3-2,-,-,TRBJ2-7,CASSQTAGGDEQYF,TGTGCCAGCAGCCAAACGGCAGGAGGGGACGAGCAGTACTTC
TRBV4-1,TRBD1,-,TRBJ2-7,CASSPIQGVGYEQYF,TGCGCCAGCAGCCCTATACAGGGGGTCGGGTACGAGCAGTACTTC
TRBV28,TRBD2,-,TRBJ2-3,CASSFPSGRPSTDTQYF,TGTGCCAGCAGTTTCCCTAGCGGGAGGCCTAGCACAGATACGCAGTATTTT
TRBV25-1,-,few,TRBJ2-2,CASSDSHLDAGELFF,TGTGCCAGCAGTGATTCCCACTTAGATGCCGGGGAGCTGTTTTTT
TRBV5-1,-,-,TRBJ2-3,CASSLEAGSSTDTQYF,TGCGCCAGCAGCTTGGAGGCGGGGTCCAGCACAGATACGCAGTATTTT
TRBV19,-,-,TRBJ2-3,CASMRALAPGADTQYF,TGTGCCAGTATGCGTGCACTAGCTCCCGGCGCAGATACGCAGTATTTT
TRBV5-4,TRBD2,-,TRBJ2-7,CASSLWALAGSEQYF,TGTGCCAGCAGCTTGTGGGCTCTAGCGGGAAGTGAGCAGTACTTC
TRBV3-1/TRBV3-2,-,once,TRBJ2-5,CASSPGVAGMTETQYF,TGTGCCAGCAGCCCAGGAGTCGCGGGGATGACTGAGACCCAGTACTTC
TRBV7-9,TRBD1,-,TRBJ2-7,CASSTAGTGLFYEQYF,TGTGCCAGCAGCACAGCCGGGACAGGCCTTTTTTACGAGCAGTACTTC
TRBV29-1,-,-,TRBJ1-1,CSVVSQGNTEAFF,TGCAGCGTTGTGTCGCAGGGTAACACTGAAGCTTTCTTT
TRBV7-2,-,-,TRBJ1-2,CASSPPAGNYGYTF,TGTGCCAGCAGCCCCCCAGCGGGGAATTATGGCTACACCTTC
TRBV18,TRBD1,-,TRBJ1-2,CASSPDRGLNYGYTF,TGTGCCAGCTCCCCCGACAGGGGGCTTAACTATGGCTACACCTTC
TRBV29-1,TRBD1,-,TRBJ2-5,CSVGYRGLIETQYF,TGCAGCGTTGGTTACAGGGGGCTTATAGAGACCCAGTACTTC
TRBV5-1,-,-,TRBJ2-7,CASSLNSIGRRAYEQYF,TGCGCCAGCAGCTTAAATTCGATCGGCAGGCGGGCCTACGAGCAGTACTTC
TRBV7-2,-,-,TRBJ2-2,CASSLDSYTGELFF,TGTGCCAGCAGTTTGGACAGTTACACCGGGGAGCTGTTTTTT
TRBV3-1/TRBV3-2,-,-,TRBJ2-5,CASSDAVLSGETQYF,TGTGCCAGCAGCGACGCCGTACTGTCGGGAGAGACCCAGTACTTC
TRBV18,-,-,TRBJ2-3,CASSPWESERPSTDTQYF,TGTGCCAGCTCACCTTGGGAGTCCGAGCGGCCCAGCACAGATACGCAGTATTTT
TRBV27,-,few,TRBJ1-6,CATRGNYNSPLHF,TGTGCCACCCGCGGGAACTATAATTCACCCCTCCACTTT
TRBV6-4,-,-,TRBJ2-3,CASSLMAGRTDTQYF,TGTGCCAGCAGTTTGATGGCGGGACGCACAGATACGCAGTATTTT
TRBV9,TRBD1,-,TRBJ1-3,CASSPPRQGAVGNTIYF,TGTGCCAGCAGCCCACCCAGACAGGGGGCTGTTGGAAACACCATATATTTT
TRBV11-2,TRBD1,-,TRBJ2-5,CASRPGTGSNTQYF,TGTGCCAGCAGACCCGGGACAGGGTCAAACACCCAGTACTTC
TRBV5-5,-,-,TRBJ2-5,CASSLIRPAGETQYF,TGTGCCAGCAGCTTGATCAGGCCGGCTGGGGAGACCCAGTACTTC
TRBV3-1/TRBV3-2,TRBD1,many,TRBJ1-1,CASSPTGGLPTEAFF,TGTGCCAGCAGCCCGACAGGGGGCCTTCCCACTGAAGCTTTCTTT
TRBV7-9,-,medium-sized,TRBJ2-1,CASSVQGGWYNEQFF,TGTGCCAGCAGCGTACAGGGTGGATGGTACAATGAGCAGTTCTTC